This T cell receptor beta chain was profiled in a study of blood T cell repertoires in COVID-19 (TCRdb year 2020). Study-level background: Recovered participants in ImmuneRACE Cohort 3 were defined by two consecutive negative NP/OP PCR tests, clearance by a healthcare professional, or resolution of symptoms. The dataset comprised deeply sampled blood TCRbeta repertoires from subjects exposed to, actively infected with, or recovered from COVID-19. The sample metadata nearly always contained a de-identified subject ID, COVID-19 status, age in years and sex. Samples came from the ongoing ImmuneRACE study (first 160 participants) plus 1,254 subjects from 6 global collaborators. The repertoires were made available in a free public database intended to serve as a resource for research on the immune response to SARS-CoV-2. Where available, HLA class I and class II types were obtained from metadata supplied by the sample provider rather than from assay-based typing. The material from the prospective study consisted of cDNA or gDNA derived from T cells, B-cell-depleted T cells, or PBMCs. Samples from collaborators originated in the United States, Italy and Spain and spanned both the acute and convalescent phases of COVID-19. Overall results and qualifications from the work: The quantity of clinical and demographic metadata differed by source and by participant and was supplied without curation.

About this clone: There is no known antigen for this receptor. Base-call qualities are not available, and no considerably larger clone is one nucleotide away.

From the cysteine through the phenylalanine, the CDR3 covers 12 amino acids. Solely the CDR3 DNA is kept, with 36 bases framed from the first base. Trimming takes 5 bases from V and 3 bases from J, and the germline ends sit 8 bases apart. CDR1 is given as MNHEY and CDR2 as SVGAGI, both from the germline V gene. TCRbeta CDR3 regions were amplified from genomic DNA by means of the immunoSEQ Assay, a bias-controlled multiplex PCR. Processing in the source paper ran as follows. The number of nucleated cells in each sample was estimated from the amplification of reference gene primers within the assay. Sequence reads were collapsed and filtered to measure the absolute abundance of every unique TCRbeta CDR3 rearrangement. For each sample, productive Simpson clonality was calculated by taking the square root of Simpson's diversity index across productive rearrangements. In TCRdb, the immuneACCESS table is reduced to in-frame sequences with V and J assigned. These tables do not hold every clone; where another copy was compared, an unresolved V gene accounts for under half, and the others remain unexplained. Clone size and the V and J calls come from that table; the DNA yielded D and trimming. Within this sample are about 170,000 clones, with approximately 79% of them counted one time only. The ten largest make up 15% to 20% of the sample.

Participants in the prospective study were aged 18 to 89 years, lived in 24 United States geographic areas, and enrolled through a virtual design. Cohort assignment in the prospective study relied on participant-reported clinical history from a screening survey and a study questionnaire. Each participant in the prospective study had whole blood, serum and a nasopharyngeal or oropharyngeal swab collected by mobile phlebotomists. Over an approximately 2-month period, participants in the prospective study had the option of providing additional blood draws and questionnaires. Before DNA extraction, prospective study blood samples were shipped either frozen or at room temperature.

The rearrangement joined TRBV6-5 to TRBJ2-7, with the D gene too uncertain to name. The sequence was collected from a woman in her 70s in a cohort exposed to, infected with or recovered from COVID-19 (not recorded which). Sequencing input: PBMCs or T cells enriched from blood (not recorded which). The DNA reads TGTGCCAGCAGTCCCCCCGGCTACGAGCAGTACTTC. Protein translation: CASSPPGYEQYF.